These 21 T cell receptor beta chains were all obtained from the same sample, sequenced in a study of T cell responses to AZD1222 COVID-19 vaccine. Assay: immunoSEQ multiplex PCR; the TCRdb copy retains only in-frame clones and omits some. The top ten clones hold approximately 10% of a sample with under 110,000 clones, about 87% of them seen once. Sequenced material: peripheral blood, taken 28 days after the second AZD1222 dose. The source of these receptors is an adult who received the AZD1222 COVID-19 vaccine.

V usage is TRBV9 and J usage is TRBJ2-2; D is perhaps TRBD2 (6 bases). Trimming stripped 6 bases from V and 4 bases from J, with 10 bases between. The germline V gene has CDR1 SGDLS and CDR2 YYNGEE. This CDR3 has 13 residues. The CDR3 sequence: CASNRGGTGELFF. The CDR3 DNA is TGTGCCAGCAACCGGGGAGGCACCGGGGAGCTGTTTTTT. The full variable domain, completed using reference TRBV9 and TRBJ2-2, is DSGVTQTPKHLITATGQRVTLRCSPRSGDLSVYWYQQSLDQGLQFLIQYYNGEERAKGNILERFSAQQFPDLHSELNLSSLELGDSALYFCASNRGGTGELFFGEGSRLTVL.

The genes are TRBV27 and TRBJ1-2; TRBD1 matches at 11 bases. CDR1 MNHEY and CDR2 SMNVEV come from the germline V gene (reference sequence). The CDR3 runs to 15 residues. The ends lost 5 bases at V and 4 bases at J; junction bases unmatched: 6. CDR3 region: CASSPGTGGVYGYTF. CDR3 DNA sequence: TGTGCCAGCAGTCCAGGGACAGGGGGTGTCTATGGCTACACCTTC.

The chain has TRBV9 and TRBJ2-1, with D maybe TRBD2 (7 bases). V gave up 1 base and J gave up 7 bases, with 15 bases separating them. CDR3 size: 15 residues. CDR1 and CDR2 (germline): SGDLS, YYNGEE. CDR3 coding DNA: TGTGCCAGCAGCGTAACCGGGGGGCTCGGGAATGAGCAGTTCTTC. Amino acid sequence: CASSVTGGLGNEQFF. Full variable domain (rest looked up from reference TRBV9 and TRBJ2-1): DSGVTQTPKHLITATGQRVTLRCSPRSGDLSVYWYQQSLDQGLQFLIQYYNGEERAKGNILERFSAQQFPDLHSELNLSSLELGDSALYFCASSVTGGLGNEQFFGPGTRLTVL.

The CDR3 sequence is CASSPTPPWPNEKLFF. The CDR3 DNA reads TGTGCCAGCAGCCCTACCCCACCGTGGCCTAATGAAAAACTGTTTTTT. The gene calls are TRBV7-9 and TRBJ1-4; D gene unclear. Trimming shortened V by 5 bases and J by 3 bases, and 16 bases separated the two germline ends. In germline, CDR1 is SEHNR, CDR2 FQNEAQ (reference sequence). This CDR3 spans 16 amino acids.

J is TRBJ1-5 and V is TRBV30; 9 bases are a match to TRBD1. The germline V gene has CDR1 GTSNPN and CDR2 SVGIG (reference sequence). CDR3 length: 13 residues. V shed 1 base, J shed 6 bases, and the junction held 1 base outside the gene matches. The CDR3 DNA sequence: TGTGCCTGGAGTGAGACAGGGGGTCAGCCCCAGCATTTT. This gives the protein CAWSETGGQPQHF.

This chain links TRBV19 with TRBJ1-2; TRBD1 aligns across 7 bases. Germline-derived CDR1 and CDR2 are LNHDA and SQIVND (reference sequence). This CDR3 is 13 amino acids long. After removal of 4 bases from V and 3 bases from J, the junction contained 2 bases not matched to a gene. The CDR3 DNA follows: TGTGCCAGTAGTACAGGGGGGCACTATGGCTACACCTTC. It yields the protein CASSTGGHYGYTF.

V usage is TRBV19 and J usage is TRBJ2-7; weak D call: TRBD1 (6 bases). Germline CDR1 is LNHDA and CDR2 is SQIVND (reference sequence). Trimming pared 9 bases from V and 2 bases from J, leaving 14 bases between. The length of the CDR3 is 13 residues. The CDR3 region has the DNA TGTGCCAGCGCGACAGGTTCCACCTACGAGCAGTACTTC. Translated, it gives CASATGSTYEQYF.

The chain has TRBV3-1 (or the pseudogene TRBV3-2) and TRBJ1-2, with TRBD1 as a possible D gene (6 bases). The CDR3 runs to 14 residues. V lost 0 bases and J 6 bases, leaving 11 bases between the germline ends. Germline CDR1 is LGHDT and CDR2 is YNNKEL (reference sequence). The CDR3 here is CASSQDRGADGYTF. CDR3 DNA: TGTGCCAGCAGCCAAGACAGGGGCGCCGATGGCTACACCTTC.

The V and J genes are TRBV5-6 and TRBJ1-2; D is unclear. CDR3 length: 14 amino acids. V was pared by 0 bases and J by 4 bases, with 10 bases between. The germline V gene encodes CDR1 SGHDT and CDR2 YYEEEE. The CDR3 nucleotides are TGTGCCAGCAGCTTGGAGGCAGGAGGCTATGGCTACACCTTC. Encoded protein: CASSLEAGGYGYTF.

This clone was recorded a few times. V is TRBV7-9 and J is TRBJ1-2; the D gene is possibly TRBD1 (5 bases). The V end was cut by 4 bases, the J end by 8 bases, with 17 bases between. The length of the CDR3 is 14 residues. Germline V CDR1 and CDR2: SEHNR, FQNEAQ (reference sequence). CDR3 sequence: CASSSFLGDRGYTF. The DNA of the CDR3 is TGTGCCAGCAGCTCATTCCTGGGGGATAGGGGCTACACCTTC. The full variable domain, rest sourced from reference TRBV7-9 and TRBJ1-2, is DTGVSQNPRHKITKRGQNVTFRCDPISEHNRLYWYRQTLGQGPEFLTYFQNEAQLEKSRLLSDRFSAERPKGSFSTLEIQRTEQGDSAMYLCASSSFLGDRGYTFGSGTRLTVV.

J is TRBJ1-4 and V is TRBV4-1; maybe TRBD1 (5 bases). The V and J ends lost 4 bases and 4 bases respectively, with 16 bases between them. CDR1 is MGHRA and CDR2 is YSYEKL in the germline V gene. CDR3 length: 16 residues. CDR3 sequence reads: CASSRPAWGFNEKLFF. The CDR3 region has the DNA TGCGCCAGCAGCCGCCCCGCGTGGGGGTTTAATGAAAAACTGTTTTTT.

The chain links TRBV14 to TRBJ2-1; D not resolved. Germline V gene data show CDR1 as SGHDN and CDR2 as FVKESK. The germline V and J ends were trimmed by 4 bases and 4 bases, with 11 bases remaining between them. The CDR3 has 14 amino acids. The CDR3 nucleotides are TGTGCCAGCAGCCCGCTGATGGGGTACAATGAGCAGTTCTTC. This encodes CASSPLMGYNEQFF.

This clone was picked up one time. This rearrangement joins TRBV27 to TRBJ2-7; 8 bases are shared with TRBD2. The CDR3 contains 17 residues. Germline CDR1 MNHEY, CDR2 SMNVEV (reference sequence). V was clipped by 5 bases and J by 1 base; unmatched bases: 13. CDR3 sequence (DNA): TGTGCCAGCAGTAAGCCGGGACTAGAGGGGGTGTCCTACGAGCAGTACTTC. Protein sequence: CASSKPGLEGVSYEQYF.

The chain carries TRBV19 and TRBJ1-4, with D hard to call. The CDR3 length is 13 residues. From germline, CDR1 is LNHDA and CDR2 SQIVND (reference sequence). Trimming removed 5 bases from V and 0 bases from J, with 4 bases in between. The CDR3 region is CASSWATNEKLFF. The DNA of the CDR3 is TGTGCCAGTAGTTGGGCAACTAATGAAAAACTGTTTTTT.

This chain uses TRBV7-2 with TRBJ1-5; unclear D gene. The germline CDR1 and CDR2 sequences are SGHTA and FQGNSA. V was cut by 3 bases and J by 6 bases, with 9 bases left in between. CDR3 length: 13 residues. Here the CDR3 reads CASSFGEGQPQHF. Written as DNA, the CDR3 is TGTGCCAGCAGCTTTGGGGAGGGTCAGCCCCAGCATTTT.

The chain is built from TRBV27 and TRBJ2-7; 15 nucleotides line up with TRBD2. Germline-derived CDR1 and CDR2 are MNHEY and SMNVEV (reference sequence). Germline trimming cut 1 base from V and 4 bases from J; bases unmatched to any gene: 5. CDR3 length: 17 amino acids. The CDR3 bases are TGTGCCAGCAGTTTATTAGGACTAGCGGGAGGGCGGTACGAGCAGTACTTC. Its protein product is CASSLLGLAGGRYEQYF.

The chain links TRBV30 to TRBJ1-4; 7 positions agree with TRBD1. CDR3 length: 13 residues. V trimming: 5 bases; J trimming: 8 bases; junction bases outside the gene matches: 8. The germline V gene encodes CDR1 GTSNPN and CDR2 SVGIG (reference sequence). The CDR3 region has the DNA TGTGCCTGGTCAGGGGGGCTGGGGGAAAAACTGTTTTTT. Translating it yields CAWSGGLGEKLFF.

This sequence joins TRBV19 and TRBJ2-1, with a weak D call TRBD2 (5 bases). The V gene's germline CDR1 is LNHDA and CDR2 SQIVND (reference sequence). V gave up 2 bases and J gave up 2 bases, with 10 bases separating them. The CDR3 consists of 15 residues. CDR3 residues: CASSINSDAYNEQFF. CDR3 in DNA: TGTGCCAGTAGTATAAATAGCGACGCCTACAATGAGCAGTTCTTC.

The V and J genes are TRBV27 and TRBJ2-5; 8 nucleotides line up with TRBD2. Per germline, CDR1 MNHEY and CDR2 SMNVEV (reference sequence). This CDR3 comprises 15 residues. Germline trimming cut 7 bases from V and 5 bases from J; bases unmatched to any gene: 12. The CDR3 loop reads CASTLPQRGPETQYF. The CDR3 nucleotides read TGTGCCAGCACCCTCCCGCAGCGGGGGCCGGAGACCCAGTACTTC.

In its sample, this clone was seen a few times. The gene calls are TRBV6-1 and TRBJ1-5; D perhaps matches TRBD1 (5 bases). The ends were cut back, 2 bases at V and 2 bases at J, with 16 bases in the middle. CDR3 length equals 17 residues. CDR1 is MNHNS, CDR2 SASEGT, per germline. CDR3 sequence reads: CASSEQGPPRGNQPQHF. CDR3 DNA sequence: TGTGCCAGCAGTGAACAGGGACCCCCGAGGGGCAATCAGCCCCAGCATTTT.

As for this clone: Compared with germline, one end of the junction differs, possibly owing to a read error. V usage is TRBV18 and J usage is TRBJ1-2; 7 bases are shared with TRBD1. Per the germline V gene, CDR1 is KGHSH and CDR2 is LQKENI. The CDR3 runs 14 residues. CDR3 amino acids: CAGSPGGDRYGYTF. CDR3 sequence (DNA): TGTGCCGGCTCACCTGGGGGGGACAGATATGGCTACACCTTC. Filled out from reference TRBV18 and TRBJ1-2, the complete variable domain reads NAGVMQNPRHLVRRRGQEARLRCSPMKGHSHVYWYRQLPEEGLKFMVYLQKENIIDESGMPKERFSAEFPKEGPSILRIQQVVRGDSAAYFCAGSPGGDRYGYTFGSGTRLTVV.